Each of the 28 T cell receptor beta chains below was sequenced from the same sample in a study of blood T cell repertoires in COVID-19. Method: immunoSEQ multiplex PCR; TCRdb's copy keeps in-frame clones and lacks some. The table has around 240,000 clones, roughly 83% seen once. The sequenced sample was peripheral blood. Source of these receptors: a woman aged 50 to 65 with acute or convalescent COVID-19.

The rearrangement uses TRBV30 and TRBJ2-7, with 7 bases aligning to TRBD1. This CDR3 has 13 residues. With V trimmed by 3 bases and J by 5 bases, 7 bases remained unmatched. Per germline, CDR1 GTSNPN and CDR2 SVGIG (reference sequence). CDR3 loop: CAWRNRGHHEQYF. CDR3 DNA: TGTGCCTGGAGAAACAGGGGTCACCACGAGCAGTACTTC.

The chain couples TRBV28 to TRBJ1-2, with 8 bases that match TRBD1. CDR3 length: 13 residues. The ends lost 6 bases at V and 8 bases at J; junction bases unmatched: 8. CDR1 and CDR2 from the germline V gene are MDHEN and SYDVKM. The chain's CDR3 is CASSPRGRRGYTF. As DNA, the CDR3 is TGTGCCAGCAGCCCCAGGGGGCGAAGGGGCTACACCTTC.

This clone was recorded once. The rearrangement joins TRBV6-5 to TRBJ1-6; D is uncertain. Trimming left V 7 bases short and J 4 bases short, with 14 bases between. Germline CDR1 is MNHEY and CDR2 is SVGAGI. This CDR3 comprises 15 residues. Here the CDR3 reads CASISGSTYNSPLHF. DNA for the CDR3: TGTGCCAGCATCTCGGGTTCCACGTATAATTCACCCCTCCACTTT.

The V and J genes are TRBV28 and TRBJ2-3; D remains ambiguous. Trimming cost V 3 bases and J 0 bases, with 10 bases left between them. Germline V gene sequence: CDR1 MDHEN, CDR2 SYDVKM. The CDR3 sequence is 15 residues long. CDR3 DNA: TGTGCCAGCAGTTTTGTCGTCGGTAGCACAGATACGCAGTATTTT. Amino acids: CASSFVVGSTDTQYF.

To note about this clone: The sample has other DNA sequences that encode this CDR3 too. V gene TRBV27 combines with J gene TRBJ1-3; possible D gene TRBD1, 5 bases. The V gene lost 2 bases and the J gene lost 2 bases, with 7 bases spanning the gap. The V gene's germline CDR1 is MNHEY and CDR2 SMNVEV (reference sequence). The CDR3 covers 14 residues. The DNA for the CDR3 is TGTGCCAGCAGTTTAGCGGGGGCTGGAAACACCATATATTTT. Translating gives CASSLAGAGNTIYF.

The J gene is TRBJ2-7, the V gene TRBV19; a weak D match, TRBD2 (5 bases). The CDR3 sequence is 16 residues long. Between the trimmed V and J ends, which lost 1 base and 3 bases, there was a span of 16 bases. Germline V lookup: CDR1 LNHDA, CDR2 SQIVND (reference sequence). As DNA, the CDR3 is TGTGCCAGTAGTATAGTTGGAGACAAGGAGGACTACGAGCAGTACTTC. Translation: CASSIVGDKEDYEQYF.

The rearrangement joins TRBV7-9 to TRBJ1-1, with TRBD1 as a possible D gene (6 bases). The CDR3 is made up of 14 amino acids. V was trimmed by 2 bases and J by 1 base, leaving 8 bases between them. Germline-derived CDR1 and CDR2 are SEHNR and FQNEAQ (reference sequence). DNA of the CDR3: TGTGCCAGCAGCTTAATGACAGGGAACACTGAAGCTTTCTTT. Translation: CASSLMTGNTEAFF.

The chain uses TRBV5-1 and TRBJ2-1, with 8 bases lining up with TRBD1. The J segment lost 4 bases and the V segment lost 3 bases, leaving 6 bases of the junction unmatched. CDR3 length equals 15 residues. The germline gives CDR1 SGHRS, CDR2 YFSETQ. CDR3 in amino acids: CASSSGTGSYNEQFF. The CDR3 coding sequence is TGCGCCAGCAGCTCGGGGACAGGTAGTTACAATGAGCAGTTCTTC.

This rearrangement joins TRBV6-5 to TRBJ1-2; no reliable D call. The V gene lost 8 bases and the J gene lost 4 bases, with 11 bases spanning the gap. CDR1 is MNHEY and CDR2 is SVGAGI in the germline V gene. The CDR3 contains 12 residues. The chain's CDR3 is CASRGSAYGYTF. The CDR3 coding sequence is TGTGCCAGCCGCGGGTCGGCCTATGGCTACACCTTC.

The rearrangement links TRBV28 to TRBJ1-1; D not certain. Germline loops: CDR1 MDHEN, CDR2 SYDVKM. Trimming took 2 bases from V and 0 from J, leaving 10 bases between them. The CDR3 totals 15 residues. This CDR3 is CASSLMGSLNTEAFF. The DNA of the CDR3 is TGTGCCAGCAGTTTAATGGGCAGCTTGAACACTGAAGCTTTCTTT.

The chain carries TRBV10-3 and TRBJ1-6, with D possibly matching TRBD1 (5 bases). V shed 0 bases and J shed 9 bases, with 12 bases lying between them. The germline gives CDR1 ENHRY, CDR2 SYGVKD. The CDR3 runs to 15 residues. The CDR3 is CAISESVREGSPLHF. The CDR3 DNA reads as TGTGCCATCAGTGAGTCGGTCAGGGAGGGTTCACCCCTCCACTTT.

The gene calls are TRBV24-1 and TRBJ2-2, with 9 bases fitting TRBD2. Losses at the gene ends were 3 bases for V and 0 bases for J; bases not matched to a gene: 7. CDR3 size: 18 residues. Germline V lookup: CDR1 KGHDR, CDR2 SFDVKD. The CDR3 DNA follows: TGTGCCACCAGTGATCTGAAGTCTAGCGGGACGAACACCGGGGAGCTGTTTTTT. Its protein is CATSDLKSSGTNTGELFF.

The gene calls are TRBV6-5 and TRBJ1-1; D is unclear. The germline gives CDR1 MNHEY, CDR2 SVGAGI. Trimming removed 4 bases from V and 11 bases from J, with 14 bases in between. The length of the CDR3 is 12 residues. The CDR3 here is CASSFNGREAFF. The CDR3 DNA follows: TGTGCCAGCAGTTTCAACGGGAGAGAGGCTTTCTTT.

The V and J genes are TRBV28 and TRBJ2-7; the D gene is possibly TRBD2 (6 bases). Trimming cost V 3 bases and J 3 bases, with 12 bases left between them. Germline V lookup: CDR1 MDHEN, CDR2 SYDVKM. There are 14 residues in the CDR3. The DNA of the CDR3 is TGTGCCAGCAGTTTCGGCGGGGTTCGCTACGAGCAGTACTTC. Protein product: CASSFGGVRYEQYF.

This chain uses TRBV4-2 with TRBJ1-2; the match to TRBD1 covers 9 bases. Looked up from germline, CDR1 is LGHNA and CDR2 is YNFKEQ. V shed 0 bases and J 2 bases; nucleotides not matched to a gene: 10. The CDR3 loop spans 18 amino acids. CDR3 sequence: CASSQDSQPGTGNYGYTF. The CDR3 DNA reads TGTGCCAGCAGCCAAGATTCCCAGCCCGGGACAGGGAACTATGGCTACACCTTC.

V and J are TRBV28 and TRBJ1-5; D is unresolved. Germline-derived CDR1 and CDR2 are MDHEN and SYDVKM. This CDR3 is 12 amino acids long. Trimming pared 8 bases from V and 7 bases from J, leaving 12 bases between. CDR3 residues: CASGGEKQPQHF. DNA for the CDR3: TGTGCCAGCGGCGGGGAGAAACAGCCCCAGCATTTT.

The chain recombines TRBV27 with TRBJ2-7; the D is unclear. V lost 4 bases and J 0 bases, leaving 7 bases between the germline ends. The CDR3 contains 13 residues. Per germline, CDR1 MNHEY and CDR2 SMNVEV (reference sequence). The CDR3 DNA follows: TGTGCCAGCAGTTGGGCTCCCTCCTACGAGCAGTACTTC. Protein sequence: CASSWAPSYEQYF.

This clone has more than one count but fewer than ten. The V call is TRBV9, the J call TRBJ2-7, with D uncertain. Trimming took 1 base from V and 0 from J, leaving 8 bases between them. The CDR3 totals 14 residues. CDR1 and CDR2 (germline): SGDLS, YYNGEE. Written as DNA, the CDR3 is TGTGCCAGCAGCGTAATGCACGGCTCCTACGAGCAGTACTTC. This translates into CASSVMHGSYEQYF.

V is TRBV30 and J is TRBJ2-5, with D hard to call. Germline lookup yields CDR1 GTSNPN and CDR2 SVGIG (reference sequence). CDR3 length: 13 amino acids. The V and J ends lost 4 bases and 4 bases respectively, with 13 bases between them. CDR3 bases: TGTGCCTGGAACATTTTTGGGCGAGAGACCCAGTACTTC. Amino acids: CAWNIFGRETQYF.

The V and J genes are TRBV7-9 and TRBJ2-2; TRBD1 agrees at 9 bases. The CDR3 extends over 16 amino acids. Germline assignment: CDR1 SEHNR and CDR2 FQNEAQ (reference sequence). J lost 6 bases, V lost 5 bases, and 10 bases had no gene match. This chain's CDR3 is CASSGDTGGAAGELFF. CDR3 sequence (DNA): TGTGCCAGCAGCGGAGATACAGGGGGCGCGGCCGGGGAGCTGTTTTTT.

The V and J genes are TRBV5-4 and TRBJ2-2; 8 bases map to TRBD1. Germline V gene sequence: CDR1 SGHNT, CDR2 YYREEE (reference sequence). CDR3 length: 16 amino acids. The trim removed 2 bases at V and 0 bases at J, leaving 3 bases unmatched. The CDR3 region has the DNA TGTGCCAGCAGCTTCGCAGGGGGCCCGAACACCGGGGAGCTGTTTTTT. Translating it yields CASSFAGGPNTGELFF.

The sample holds a few counts of this clone. The chain recombines TRBV7-3 with TRBJ2-5, with D possibly being TRBD1 (6 bases). Germline V gives CDR1 SGHTA, CDR2 FQGTGA. The V and J ends lost 0 bases and 5 bases respectively, with 10 bases between them. This CDR3 has 14 residues. The CDR3 reads CASSLTEGVETQYF. The CDR3 bases are TGTGCCAGCAGCTTAACTGAGGGGGTGGAGACCCAGTACTTC.

V usage is TRBV12-3 or TRBV12-4 and J usage is TRBJ2-4; 7 bases align to TRBD1. The CDR3 spans 13 residues. V was clipped by 6 bases and J by 6 bases; unmatched bases: 5. CDR3 loop: CASRINRGNIQYF. The CDR3 nucleotides are TGTGCCAGCAGGATTAACAGGGGAAACATTCAGTACTTC.

The genes are TRBV19 and TRBJ1-1; no firm D call. V lost 3 bases to trimming and J lost 4 bases, with 9 bases between them. This CDR3 comprises 13 residues. Germline assignment: CDR1 LNHDA and CDR2 SQIVND (reference sequence). The CDR3 here is CASSILGSTEAFF. The CDR3 nucleotides are TGTGCCAGTAGTATCTTGGGGAGCACTGAAGCTTTCTTT.

This clone was seen more than once but under ten times. This sequence joins TRBV6-5 and TRBJ1-2; tentative D call: TRBD1 (6 bases). Germline CDR1 reads MNHEY; CDR2 reads SVGAGI. The length of the CDR3 is 15 residues. V gave up 0 bases and J gave up 2 bases, with 10 bases separating them. The CDR3 reads CASSYSGQTNYGYTF. The CDR3 DNA reads as TGTGCCAGCAGTTACTCCGGACAGACCAACTATGGCTACACCTTC.

J is TRBJ1-1 and V is TRBV7-9; tentative D call: TRBD1 (5 bases). The CDR3 length is 15 residues. Germline CDR1 is SEHNR and CDR2 is FQNEAQ (reference sequence). V was cut by 3 bases and J by 7 bases, with 18 bases left in between. In nucleotides, the CDR3 is TGTGCCAGCAGCTTTCGGGCAGGGAGGGACGGTGAAGCTTTCTTT. Its translation is CASSFRAGRDGEAFF.

The chain recombines TRBV28 with TRBJ1-6; D is undetermined. The germline V gene has CDR1 MDHEN and CDR2 SYDVKM. The CDR3 runs to 16 residues. V was pared by 2 bases and J by 0 bases, with 8 bases between. The CDR3 is CASSLVTSSYNSPLHF. The CDR3 region has the DNA TGTGCCAGCAGTTTAGTGACAAGCTCCTATAATTCACCCCTCCACTTT.

This chain connects TRBV2 to TRBJ1-6; 7 nucleotides line up with TRBD1. The CDR3 length is 14 residues. Unmatched junction bases numbered 4, after V lost 6 bases and J lost 5 bases. Germline V gene data show CDR1 as SNHLY and CDR2 as FYNNEI. In DNA form, the CDR3 reads TGTGCCAGCAGACCCGGACAGGATAATTCACCCCTCCACTTT. This translates into CASRPGQDNSPLHF.